The rows below give T cell receptor beta chains drawn from one sample of a study of T cell responses to AZD1222 COVID-19 vaccine. The data were produced by immunoSEQ multiplex PCR, yet TCRdb's version contains in-frame clones alone and is incomplete. The table records just under 85,000 clones, 86% of them present only once. The sequencing used peripheral blood, collected on day 0 of AZD1222 vaccination. These receptors originate from an adult in good health. The CDR3 runs from the conserved cysteine through the conserved F or W. A D gene is named only where the DNA matches it firmly. Clone size is shown for a subset of rows, as once, few, many or a class of expanded clone.

once	TRBV5-4	NA	TRBJ2-2	CASSRGGANTGELFF	TGTGCCAGCAGCCGCGGGGGCGCGAACACCGGGGAGCTGTTTTTT
NA	TRBV29-1	NA	TRBJ2-7	CSVAGQSSSYEQYF	TGCAGCGTAGCTGGACAGTCTAGCTCCTACGAGCAGTACTTC
NA	TRBV28	NA	TRBJ1-2	CASDPGFPYGYTF	TGTGCCAGCGATCCAGGGTTTCCCTATGGCTACACCTTC
NA	TRBV6-5	NA	TRBJ2-7	CASSYSFRADGEQYF	TGTGCCAGCAGTTACTCATTCCGGGCCGATGGCGAGCAGTACTTC
once	TRBV27	TRBD1	TRBJ2-7	CASRREGQGVPYEQYF	TGTGCCAGCAGGAGGGAGGGACAGGGGGTACCCTACGAGCAGTACTTC
NA	TRBV29-1	TRBD2	TRBJ2-7	CSVEIAGEGYEQYF	TGCAGCGTTGAGATAGCGGGAGAGGGCTACGAGCAGTACTTC
few	TRBV7-2	NA	TRBJ1-1	CASSTPGYTEAFF	TGTGCCAGCAGCACCCCGGGGTACACTGAAGCTTTCTTT
NA	TRBV10-3	TRBD1	TRBJ1-1	CAISFTGGQTEAFF	TGTGCCATCAGTTTTACAGGGGGGCAGACTGAAGCTTTCTTT
few	TRBV6-5	NA	TRBJ2-7	CASRNGTAAYEQYF	TGTGCCAGCAGGAACGGGACGGCTGCCTACGAGCAGTACTTC
few	TRBV7-2	NA	TRBJ2-3	CASSITETTPRGQYF	TGTGCCAGCAGCATAACAGAAACCACCCCCAGGGGGCAGTATTTT
once	TRBV4-2	TRBD2	TRBJ2-3	CASSQLGLAGDTSTDTQYF	TGTGCCAGCAGCCAACTGGGACTAGCGGGGGATACTAGCACAGATACGCAGTATTTT
once	TRBV7-6	NA	TRBJ2-7	CASSPSYEQYF	TGTGCCAGCAGCCCGTCCTACGAGCAGTACTTC
NA	TRBV2	TRBD1	TRBJ2-1	CASRAGTGASNEQFF	TGTGCCAGCAGGGCCGGGACAGGGGCTTCAAATGAGCAGTTCTTC
once	TRBV11-2	NA	TRBJ2-5	CASSPLARQETQYF	TGTGCCAGCAGCCCACTGGCGAGGCAAGAGACCCAGTACTTC
NA	TRBV6-1	NA	TRBJ1-5	CASSEPGRVNQPQHF	TGTGCCAGCAGTGAACCGGGCAGGGTCAATCAGCCCCAGCATTTT
NA	TRBV4-3	NA	TRBJ2-5	CASSQESGGKTQYF	TGCGCCAGCAGCCAAGAGTCAGGGGGGAAGACCCAGTACTTC
NA	TRBV7-8	TRBD2	TRBJ2-2	CASSSLGLASGELFF	TGTGCCAGCAGCTCCCTGGGACTAGCGTCCGGGGAGCTGTTTTTT
NA	TRBV5-1	NA	TRBJ2-7	CASSLAYSYEQYF	TGCGCCAGCAGCTTGGCCTACAGCTACGAGCAGTACTTC
NA	TRBV28	TRBD1	TRBJ2-2	CASSSQGANIGELFF	TGTGCCAGCAGTTCGCAGGGGGCAAATATCGGGGAGCTGTTTTTT
NA	TRBV11-3	NA	TRBJ2-2	CASSREAGELFF	TGTGCCAGCAGCCGAGAGGCCGGGGAGCTGTTTTTT
few	TRBV28	NA	TRBJ2-3	CASTDHVGDTQYF	TGTGCCAGCACCGATCACGTTGGGGATACGCAGTATTTT
NA	TRBV6-5	NA	TRBJ1-2	CASTTGTGGVYGYTF	TGTGCCAGCACCACGGGCACCGGAGGGGTCTATGGCTACACCTTC
NA	TRBV7-7	NA	TRBJ1-1	CASSYRVNTEAFF	TGTGCTAGCAGCTACAGGGTAAACACTGAAGCTTTCTTT
NA	TRBV5-4	TRBD1	TRBJ1-1	CASSLLGGRNTEAFF	TGTGCCAGCAGCTTGTTAGGGGGCAGGAACACTGAAGCTTTCTTT
NA	TRBV6-4	NA	TRBJ1-5	CASSDEANQPQHF	TGTGCCAGCAGTGACGAAGCAAATCAGCCCCAGCATTTT
NA	TRBV5-1	TRBD1	TRBJ1-4	CASWPGQGLATNEKLFF	TGCGCCAGCTGGCCGGGACAGGGGCTTGCAACTAATGAAAAACTGTTTTTT
NA	TRBV6-2/TRBV6-3	TRBD2	TRBJ2-7	CASSKLAGGFYEQYF	TGTGCCAGCAGTAAACTAGCGGGAGGATTCTACGAGCAGTACTTC
NA	TRBV5-1	NA	TRBJ1-1	CASQGQKNTEAFF	TGCGCCAGCCAAGGACAGAAGAACACTGAAGCTTTCTTT
NA	TRBV18	NA	TRBJ1-1	CASSPGGGVTEAFF	TGTGCCAGCTCACCAGGGGGGGGAGTCACTGAAGCTTTCTTT
NA	TRBV5-1	NA	TRBJ1-5	CASSLNSGGSQPQHF	TGCGCCAGCAGCCTAAATAGCGGGGGCAGTCAGCCCCAGCATTTT
NA	TRBV6-6	NA	TRBJ2-1	CASSYSRLGLNEQFF	TGTGCCAGCAGTTACTCTAGGCTAGGTTTAAATGAGCAGTTCTTC
once	TRBV6-1	NA	TRBJ2-7	CASSEVAGRTAYEQYF	TGTGCCAGCAGTGAAGTAGCTGGACGCACAGCCTACGAGCAGTACTTC
few	TRBV11-3	NA	TRBJ1-2	CASSFEAGRGYTF	TGTGCCAGCAGCTTTGAGGCTGGGCGAGGCTACACCTTC
NA	TRBV9	NA	TRBJ1-3	CASSVVQDGNTIYF	TGTGCCAGCAGCGTAGTTCAGGATGGAAACACCATATATTTT
NA	TRBV19	TRBD1	TRBJ2-7	CASKPGTVSNEQYF	TGTGCCAGTAAGCCAGGGACAGTATCCAACGAGCAGTACTTC
NA	TRBV15	NA	TRBJ2-6	CATSRDNAGANVLTF	TGTGCCACCAGCAGAGATAACGCTGGGGCCAACGTCCTGACTTTC
few	TRBV5-4	NA	TRBJ2-1	CASSSETGTYNEQFF	TGTGCCAGCAGCTCGGAGACAGGTACCTACAATGAGCAGTTCTTC
NA	TRBV3-1/TRBV3-2	TRBD2	TRBJ2-3	CASSQDVGGWVGQRGGPSTDTQYF	TGTGCCAGCAGCCAAGATGTGGGTGGCTGGGTGGGACAGCGGGGGGGCCCTAGCACAGATACGCAGTATTTT
NA	TRBV7-9	TRBD1	TRBJ1-2	CASSLARARDRGGYGYTF	TGTGCCAGCAGCTTAGCGAGAGCCCGGGACAGGGGAGGCTATGGCTACACCTTC
NA	TRBV6-6	NA	TRBJ1-5	CASSYSLGAGQPQHF	TGTGCCAGCAGTTACTCCCTTGGGGCAGGGCAGCCCCAGCATTTT
NA	TRBV28	NA	TRBJ2-7	CASSLASYEQYF	TGTGCCAGCAGTTTAGCATCCTACGAGCAGTACTTC
NA	TRBV29-1	TRBD1	TRBJ1-1	CSVDGQGSPMNTEAFF	TGCAGCGTTGACGGACAGGGTTCGCCTATGAACACTGAAGCTTTCTTT
NA	TRBV19	TRBD1	TRBJ1-5	CASSMSRGGQGQNQPQHF	TGTGCCAGTAGTATGAGTAGGGGGGGACAGGGGCAAAATCAGCCCCAGCATTTT
NA	TRBV11-1	NA	TRBJ2-6	CASSLAFGTGANVLTF	TGTGCCAGCAGCTTAGCCTTCGGGACAGGGGCCAACGTCCTGACTTTC
few	TRBV7-2	TRBD1	TRBJ2-7	CASSYRGTATYEQYF	TGTGCCAGCAGCTACAGGGGGACAGCTACCTACGAGCAGTACTTC
NA	TRBV19	NA	TRBJ2-3	CASSRGGLGTDTQYF	TGTGCCAGTAGTAGAGGGGGGTTGGGAACAGATACGCAGTATTTT
NA	TRBV5-3	NA	TRBJ2-7	CALHKSVGRAFYEQYF	TGTGCCCTACACAAGTCGGTGGGCAGGGCCTTCTACGAGCAGTACTTC
NA	TRBV11-2	NA	TRBJ1-2	CASSSQGSDYGYTF	TGTGCCAGCAGCTCACAGGGATCTGACTATGGCTACACCTTC
NA	TRBV7-2	TRBD2	TRBJ2-7	CASSSRWREGRSYEQYF	TGTGCCAGCAGCTCCCGGTGGCGGGAGGGCCGGTCCTACGAGCAGTACTTC
NA	TRBV7-2	NA	TRBJ1-5	CASSLTGSGQPQHF	TGTGCCAGCAGCTTGACAGGCTCGGGACAGCCCCAGCATTTT